This entry features one T cell receptor beta chain sequence. Its binding antigen is unknown. Base qualities were left out, and no much larger clone turns up one base away. To sequence the TCRbeta CDR3 region, genomic DNA was isolated from the sorted cells. The immunoSEQ Assay was used to sequence the TCRbeta CDR3 regions. The table was pulled from immuneACCESS by TCRdb, which kept in-frame rearrangements only. Such tables lose some clones; where checked, under half of the loss comes from unresolved V genes, and the rest has no known cause. The sample table contains more than 70,000 clones; only one count was recorded for about 80% of them. Jointly, the top ten make up over 0.4% of the sample. The data originate from a study of OX40 agonist ivuxolimab in advanced cancers. Regarding the complete study: The costimulatory receptor OX40 (CD134) was targeted by ivuxolimab, a fully human IgG2 agonistic monoclonal antibody. Patients were allowed to have had prior anti-PD-1, anti-PD-L1 or anti-CTLA-4 therapy, and 40% to 45% of the dose-escalation patients had been treated with checkpoint inhibitors. Among the roughly 50 dose-escalation patients, about 19 had hepatocellular carcinoma, 15 or so melanoma, 9 renal cell carcinoma and 9 head and neck cancer. In the dose-escalation cohort, about four fifths of patients were male, and the mean age was around 65 years with a range of about 20 to 80. Intravenous ivuxolimab was administered to patients every 2 weeks at six dose levels: 0.01, 0.1, 0.3, 1.5, 3 and 10 mg/kg. The paper covers the monotherapy dose-escalation part of the phase I ivuxolimab trial, which included N ≈ 54 patients. Peripheral TCRbeta sequencing aimed to test whether ivuxolimab altered TCR sequence diversity and caused clonal T-cell expansion. Three dose-escalation patients achieved partial responses, one with hepatocellular carcinoma and two with cutaneous melanoma. Broader findings and caveats from the paper: After ivuxolimab, more expanded clones were found on average in CD8+ T cells than in CD4+ T cells. At doses of 0.1 to 3.0 mg/kg, clonal expansion of both CD4+ and CD8+ blood T cells was observed from baseline to week 6. The antigen specificity of the peripheral T cells that underwent clonal expansion was not determined. Partial responders in the 0.1-3.0 mg/kg groups had among the lowest normalized peripheral clonal expansion, especially among CD8+ T cells. Low levels of normalized T-cell clonal expansion were also seen in some nonresponding patients.

Deletion took 5 bases off V and 3 bases off J, with a span of 17 bases between the germline ends. Based on the germline V gene (reference sequence), the CDR1 and CDR2 sequences are LNHDA and SQIVND. The CDR3 covers 16 residues, taking in both the cysteine and the phenylalanine. Left in the record is the CDR3 DNA by itself, 48 bases read in frame from the first base. The trial excluded patients who had a history of autoimmune disease or who were on systemic immunosuppression. Peripheral blood for TCR sequencing was collected from all dose cohorts at baseline, on cycle 4 day 1, and on cycle 7 day 1. The samples were taken from a phase I, first-in-human, multicenter, open-label dose-escalation trial of ivuxolimab. Adults with locally advanced or metastatic head and neck squamous cell, hepatocellular, melanoma or renal cell carcinoma were enrolled in the trial. Before TCR sequencing, CD4+ T cells and CD8+ T cells from peripheral blood were sorted into separate populations.

This TCR was sampled from an adult with an advanced solid tumor such as melanoma, head and neck, liver or kidney cancer. The rearranged chain carries TRBV19 and TRBJ1-3; no D gene can be assigned with confidence. Sequencing was performed on CD4+ or CD8+ T cells sorted from blood, taken in a trial of the OX40 agonist ivuxolimab. The base sequence is TGTGCCAGTAGTTTGACACTCGGCACCTTTGGAAACACCATATATTTT. Its protein is CASSLTLGTFGNTIYF.